Listed below are T cell receptor beta chains from one sample, sequenced in a study of T cells in Graves' hyperthyroidism and ophthalmopathy. TCRdb re-called the multiplex PCR reads through MiXCR, storing one row per CDR3 protein. The repertoire consists of around 340,000 distinct CDR3 sequences, with around 14% occurring once and the leading ten covering around 23%. What was sequenced was blood. All receptors come from a woman aged 30 to 39 with Graves' hyperthyroidism. Each CDR3 is given with its conserved first and last residue.

j_gene	v_gene	CDR3aa
TRBJ2-7	TRBV10-3	CAISESALAGDYEQYF
TRBJ2-7	TRBV3-1	CASSQGPGSSYEQYF
TRBJ2-1	TRBV7-2	CVSSYRAGRNEQFF
TRBJ2-2	TRBV12-3/TRBV12-4	CASSFSGRANTGELFF
TRBJ2-1	TRBV28	CASSRTGSGNEQFF
TRBJ1-5	TRBV12-3/TRBV12-4	CASTRDGNQPQHF
TRBJ2-7	TRBV30	CAWNEGGYEQYF
TRBJ1-2	TRBV29-1	CSAVTASSDGYTF
TRBJ1-4	TRBV25-1	CASSDLMGPRNEKLFF
TRBJ2-3	TRBV30	CAWSHGPTDTQYF
TRBJ2-5	TRBV20-1	CSARPVVGETQYF
TRBJ2-7	TRBV6-2/TRBV6-3	CASSYTGESAYEQYF
TRBJ1-5	TRBV2	CASSVGTQGQPQHF
TRBJ2-2	TRBV28	CASGGLSGNTGELFF
TRBJ1-4	TRBV11-2	CASSSGQRDEKLFF
TRBJ2-7	TRBV5-5	CASSLEGVGFLYEQYF
TRBJ2-5	TRBV11-1	CASSSRWDSAGEAQYF
TRBJ2-5	TRBV6-5	CASSYSSRGALSETQYF
TRBJ2-3	TRBV6-1	CASSPLAGRTDTQYF
TRBJ2-5	TRBV20-1	CSAIPVTEETQYF
TRBJ1-2	TRBV2	CASSGPGYGYTF
TRBJ2-3	TRBV7-2	CASSLALARTTDTQYF
TRBJ2-3	TRBV27	CATRGRSDTQYF
TRBJ2-5	TRBV24-1	CATSDPGLETQYF
TRBJ2-7	TRBV11-2	CASSLRGASHEQYF
TRBJ2-7	TRBV12-3/TRBV12-4	CASRTGSRHEQYF
TRBJ1-2	TRBV12-3/TRBV12-4	CASSLHRGTGYTF
TRBJ2-7	TRBV12-3/TRBV12-4	CASTSSVEQYF
TRBJ2-7	TRBV20-1	CSARDNQGRIGEQYF
TRBJ1-2	TRBV6-2/TRBV6-3	CASRWTGFGYTF
TRBJ2-1	TRBV5-4	CASSLVARTSPDKQFF
TRBJ2-7	TRBV14	CASSRLPPGQGEYEQYF
TRBJ2-2	TRBV6-5	CASSYGLAGETGELFF
TRBJ2-7	TRBV28	CASIGGSLNYEQYF
TRBJ2-3	TRBV6-1	CASSPGGEDTQYF
TRBJ1-1	TRBV18	CASSPNSYTEAFF
TRBJ1-6	TRBV19	CASSPPRHGLTSPLHF
TRBJ2-3	TRBV29-1	CSTLSRGPTDTQYF
TRBJ1-5	TRBV27	CASSLQGRHLLNSNQPQHF
TRBJ2-5	TRBV20-1	CSARTATLQETQYF
TRBJ2-5	TRBV20-1	CSASSRDNLEETQYF
TRBJ1-1	TRBV30	CAWNRGQEAFF
TRBJ2-1	TRBV7-8	CASSLRTGVNEQFF
TRBJ1-4	TRBV28	CASSLPTGPLGKLFF
TRBJ2-7	TRBV18	CASSPPNYRQGYEQYF
TRBJ2-3	TRBV11-2	CASSIRGITDTQYF
TRBJ2-7	TRBV29-1	CSARDGNYEQYF
TRBJ2-1	TRBV6-1	CASTRSVAPARGWGSSNEQFF
TRBJ2-3	TRBV4-1	CASSQYSRESDTQYF
TRBJ1-1	TRBV28	CASSYVNTEAFF
TRBJ1-1	TRBV10-3	CAISAGDRVLNEAFF
TRBJ2-7	TRBV20-1	CSADGTGGPYEQYF
TRBJ2-7	TRBV6-1	CASSQTYQASRQRPAYEQYF
TRBJ2-2	TRBV20-1	CSARSQGAGELFF